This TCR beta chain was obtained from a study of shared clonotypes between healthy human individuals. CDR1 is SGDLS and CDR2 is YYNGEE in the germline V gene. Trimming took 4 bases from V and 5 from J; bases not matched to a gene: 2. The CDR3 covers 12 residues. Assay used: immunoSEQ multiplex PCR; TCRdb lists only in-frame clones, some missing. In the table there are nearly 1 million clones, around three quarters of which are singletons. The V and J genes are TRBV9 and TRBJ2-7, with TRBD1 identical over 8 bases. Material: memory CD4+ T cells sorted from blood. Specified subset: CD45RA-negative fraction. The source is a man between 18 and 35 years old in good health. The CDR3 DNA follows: TGTGCCAGCAGCCGGACAGGGAACGAGCAGTACTTC. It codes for CASSRTGNEQYF.